The entry that follows covers one T cell receptor beta chain sequence. These data belong to a study of technical replicates of blood from several donors. The data were produced by immunoSEQ multiplex PCR, yet TCRdb's version contains in-frame clones alone and is incomplete. The sample lists 55,000 to 60,000 clones; 85% to 95% were seen once. Trimming removed 3 bases at V and 7 bases at J, with 12 bases between. Per the germline V gene, CDR1 is LNHDA and CDR2 is SQIVND (reference sequence). This CDR3 has 14 amino acids. Sequenced material: PBMCs. The clonotype originates from a human donor in good health. Some clones in this sample may be carry-over from other donors' samples. The V call is TRBV19, the J call TRBJ1-4; D remains ambiguous. This CDR3 reads CASSIGRVGEKLFF. The DNA for the CDR3 is TGTGCCAGTAGTATCGGTCGGGTTGGTGAAAAACTGTTTTTT. The variable domain in full, completed from reference TRBV19 and TRBJ1-4, reads DGGITQSPKYLFRKEGQNVTLSCEQNLNHDAMYWYRQDPGQGLRLIYYSQIVNDFQKGDIAEGYSVSREKKESFPLTVTSAQKNPTAFYLCASSIGRVGEKLFFGSGTQLSVL.